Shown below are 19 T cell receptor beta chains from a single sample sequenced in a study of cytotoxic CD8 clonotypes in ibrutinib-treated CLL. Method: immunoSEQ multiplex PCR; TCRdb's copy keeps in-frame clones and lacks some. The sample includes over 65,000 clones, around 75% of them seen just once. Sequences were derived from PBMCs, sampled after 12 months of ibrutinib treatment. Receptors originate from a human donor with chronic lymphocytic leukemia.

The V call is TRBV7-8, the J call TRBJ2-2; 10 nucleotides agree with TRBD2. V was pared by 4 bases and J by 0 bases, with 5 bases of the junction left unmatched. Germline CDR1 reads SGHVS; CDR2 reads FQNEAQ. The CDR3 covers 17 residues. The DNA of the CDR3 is TGTGCCAGCAGCTGGACTAGCGGAGACGCGAACACCGGGGAGCTGTTTTTT. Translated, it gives CASSWTSGDANTGELFF.

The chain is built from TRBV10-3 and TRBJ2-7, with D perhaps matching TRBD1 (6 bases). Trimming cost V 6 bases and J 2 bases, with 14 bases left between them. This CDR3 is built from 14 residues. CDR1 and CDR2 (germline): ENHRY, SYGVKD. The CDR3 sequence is CAISPGVLAYEQYF. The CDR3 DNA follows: TGTGCCATCAGCCCAGGGGTTCTGGCCTACGAGCAGTACTTC.

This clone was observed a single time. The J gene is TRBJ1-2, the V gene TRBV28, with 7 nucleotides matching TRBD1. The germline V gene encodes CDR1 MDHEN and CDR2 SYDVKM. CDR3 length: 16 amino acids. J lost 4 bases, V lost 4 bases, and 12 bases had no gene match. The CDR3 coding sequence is TGTGCCAGCAGTTCCCCAGGGGGGTCTACCTTCTATGGCTACACCTTC. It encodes CASSSPGGSTFYGYTF.

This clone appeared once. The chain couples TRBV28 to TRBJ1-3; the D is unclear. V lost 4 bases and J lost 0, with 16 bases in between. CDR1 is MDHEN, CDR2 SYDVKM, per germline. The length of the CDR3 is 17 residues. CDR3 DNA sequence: TGTGCCAGCAGTTCCTTTGGTCGGACGGCCTCTGGAAACACCATATATTTT. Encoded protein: CASSSFGRTASGNTIYF.

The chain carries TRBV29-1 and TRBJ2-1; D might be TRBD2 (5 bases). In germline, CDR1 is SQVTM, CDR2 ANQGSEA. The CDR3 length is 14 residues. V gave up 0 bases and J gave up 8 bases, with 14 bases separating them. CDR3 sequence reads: CSVEDSSPGDEQFF. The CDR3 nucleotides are TGCAGCGTTGAAGACTCTAGCCCTGGGGATGAGCAGTTCTTC.

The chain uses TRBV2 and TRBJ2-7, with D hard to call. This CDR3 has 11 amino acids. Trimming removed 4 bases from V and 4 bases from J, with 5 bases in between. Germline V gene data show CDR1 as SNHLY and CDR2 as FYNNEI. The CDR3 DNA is TGTGCCAGCAGTGTCCTATACGAGCAGTACTTC. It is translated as CASSVLYEQYF. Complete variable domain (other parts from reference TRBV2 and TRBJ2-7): EPEVTQTPSHQVTQMGQEVILRCVPISNHLYFYWYRQILGQKVEFLVSFYNNEISEKSEIFDDQFSVERPDGSNFTLKIRSTKLEDSAMYFCASSVLYEQYFGPGTRLTVT.

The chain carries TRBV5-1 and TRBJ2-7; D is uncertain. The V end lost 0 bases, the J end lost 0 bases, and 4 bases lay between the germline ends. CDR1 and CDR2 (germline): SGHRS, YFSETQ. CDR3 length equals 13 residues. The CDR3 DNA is TGCGCCAGCAGCTTGGCCTCCTCCTACGAGCAGTACTTC. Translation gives CASSLASSYEQYF.

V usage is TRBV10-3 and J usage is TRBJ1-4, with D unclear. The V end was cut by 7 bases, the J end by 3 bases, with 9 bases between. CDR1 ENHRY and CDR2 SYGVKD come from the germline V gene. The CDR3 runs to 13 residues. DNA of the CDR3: TGTGCCATCACGGCCCGGGCTAATGAAAAACTGTTTTTT. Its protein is CAITARANEKLFF.

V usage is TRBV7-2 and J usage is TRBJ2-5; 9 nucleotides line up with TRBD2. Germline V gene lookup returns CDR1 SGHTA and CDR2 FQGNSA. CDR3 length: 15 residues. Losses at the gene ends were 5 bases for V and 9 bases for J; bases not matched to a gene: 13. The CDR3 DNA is TGTGCCAGCAGCCCCCCTGGCGGGGGGGTTAGGGCCCAGTACTTC. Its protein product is CASSPPGGGVRAQYF.

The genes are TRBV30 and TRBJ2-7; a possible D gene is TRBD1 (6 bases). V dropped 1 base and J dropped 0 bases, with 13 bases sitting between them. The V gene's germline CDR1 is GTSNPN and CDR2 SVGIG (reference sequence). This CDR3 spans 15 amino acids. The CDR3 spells CAWSGAGVVSYEQYF. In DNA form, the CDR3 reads TGTGCCTGGAGTGGGGCAGGGGTAGTCTCCTACGAGCAGTACTTC.

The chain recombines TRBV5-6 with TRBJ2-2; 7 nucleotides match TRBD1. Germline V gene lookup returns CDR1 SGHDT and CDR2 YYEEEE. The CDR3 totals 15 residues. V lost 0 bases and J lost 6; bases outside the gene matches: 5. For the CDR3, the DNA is TGTGCCAGCAGCTTGGAGCCTCAGGGGGCCGGGGAGCTGTTTTTT. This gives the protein CASSLEPQGAGELFF.

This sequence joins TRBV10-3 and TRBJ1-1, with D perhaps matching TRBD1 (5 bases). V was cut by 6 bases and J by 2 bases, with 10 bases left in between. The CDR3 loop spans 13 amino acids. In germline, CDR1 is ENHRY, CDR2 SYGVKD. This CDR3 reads CAIRRGVNTEAFF. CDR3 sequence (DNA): TGTGCCATCAGGCGGGGCGTAAACACTGAAGCTTTCTTT.

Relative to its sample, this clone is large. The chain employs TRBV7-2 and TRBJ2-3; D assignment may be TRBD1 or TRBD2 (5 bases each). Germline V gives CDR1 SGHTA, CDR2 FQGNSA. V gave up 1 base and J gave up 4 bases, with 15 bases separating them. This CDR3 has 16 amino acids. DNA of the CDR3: TGTGCCAGCAGCTTAGTCGGGACGCCCGGGGCAGATACGCAGTATTTT. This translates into CASSLVGTPGADTQYF.

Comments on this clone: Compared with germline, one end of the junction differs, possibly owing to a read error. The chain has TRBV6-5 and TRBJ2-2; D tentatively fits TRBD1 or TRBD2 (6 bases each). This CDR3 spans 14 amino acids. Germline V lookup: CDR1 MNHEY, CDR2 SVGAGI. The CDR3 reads CASSSPRGGRGAVF. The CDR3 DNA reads TGTGCCAGCAGTTCCCCCAGGGGCGGGCGGGGAGCTGTTTTT.

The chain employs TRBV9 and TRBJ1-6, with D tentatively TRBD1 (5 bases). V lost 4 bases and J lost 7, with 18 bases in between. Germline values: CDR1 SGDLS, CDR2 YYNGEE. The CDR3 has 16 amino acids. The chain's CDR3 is CASSPQGRVSNSPLHF. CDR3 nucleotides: TGTGCCAGCAGCCCCCAGGGACGCGTGTCAAATTCACCCCTCCACTTT.

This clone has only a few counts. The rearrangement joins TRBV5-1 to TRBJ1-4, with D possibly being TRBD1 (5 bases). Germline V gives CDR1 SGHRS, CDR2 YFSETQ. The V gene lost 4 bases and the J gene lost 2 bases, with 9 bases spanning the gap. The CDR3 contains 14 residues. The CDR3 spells CASSPDTTNEKLFF. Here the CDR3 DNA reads TGCGCCAGCAGCCCGGACACTACTAATGAAAAACTGTTTTTT.

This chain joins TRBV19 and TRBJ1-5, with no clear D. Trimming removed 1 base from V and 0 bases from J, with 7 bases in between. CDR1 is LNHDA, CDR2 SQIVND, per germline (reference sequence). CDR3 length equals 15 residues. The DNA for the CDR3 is TGTGCCAGTAGTATAGGGCCCTTTAGCAATCAGCCCCAGCATTTT. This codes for CASSIGPFSNQPQHF.

The CDR3 DNA sequence: TGTGCCAGCTCACCAACAGGGGAGAGGGGCTTTTTCTTT. Its protein product is CASSPTGERGFFF. The chain is built from TRBV18 and TRBJ1-1; 7 bases map to TRBD1. The CDR3 is 13 amino acids. CDR1 is KGHSH, CDR2 LQKENI, per germline. V shed 2 bases and J 13 bases; nucleotides not matched to a gene: 10.

In DNA, the CDR3 is TGTGCCAGCAGCCAAGATATGAGGGGGGAGCTAAATGAGCAGTTCTTC. Translating gives CASSQDMRGELNEQFF. This chain links TRBV4-2 with TRBJ2-1; D possibly matches TRBD1 or TRBD2 (6 bases each). Trimming took 0 bases from V and 7 from J, leaving 16 bases between them. There are 16 residues in the CDR3. Germline lookup yields CDR1 LGHNA and CDR2 YNFKEQ.